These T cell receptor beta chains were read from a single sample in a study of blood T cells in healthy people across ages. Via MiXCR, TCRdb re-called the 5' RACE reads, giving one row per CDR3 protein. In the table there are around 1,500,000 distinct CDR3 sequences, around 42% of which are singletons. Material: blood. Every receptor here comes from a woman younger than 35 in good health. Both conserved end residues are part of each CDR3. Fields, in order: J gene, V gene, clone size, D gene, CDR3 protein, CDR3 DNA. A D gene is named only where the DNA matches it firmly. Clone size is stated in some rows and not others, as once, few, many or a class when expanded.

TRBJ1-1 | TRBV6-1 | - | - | CASEKGGRLRAFF | TGTGCCAGTGAGAAAGGAGGGAGGTTGAGAGCTTTCTTT
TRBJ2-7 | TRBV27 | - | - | CASSLGTPVSYEQYF | TGTGCCAGCAGTTTAGGGACCCCGGTGTCCTACGAGCAGTACTTC
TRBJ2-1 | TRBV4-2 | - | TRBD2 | CASSQEIQREIYNEQFF | TGTGCCAGCAGCCAAGAAATTCAGCGGGAGATCTACAATGAGCAGTTCTTC
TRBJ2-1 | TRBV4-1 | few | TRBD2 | CASSQASGGNEQFF | TGCGCCAGCAGCCAAGCTAGCGGGGGGAATGAGCAGTTCTTC
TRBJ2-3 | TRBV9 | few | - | CASSVASSTTGTDTQYF | TGTGCCAGCAGCGTAGCATCCTCTACAACTGGCACAGATACGCAGTATTTT
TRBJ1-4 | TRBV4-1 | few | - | CASSLLGRVNNEKLFF | TGCGCCAGCAGCCTACTCGGCAGGGTTAATAATGAAAAACTGTTTTTT
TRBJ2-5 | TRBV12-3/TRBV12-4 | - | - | CASSPGEMQYF | TGTGCCAGCAGTCCGGGGGAGATGCAGTACTTC
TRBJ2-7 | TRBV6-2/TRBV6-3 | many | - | CASRTVYEQYF | TGTGCCAGCAGGACTGTGTACGAGCAGTACTTC
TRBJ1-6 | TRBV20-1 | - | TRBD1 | CSAMTGGAINSPLHF | TGCAGTGCTATGACAGGGGGCGCGATTAATTCACCCCTCCACTTT
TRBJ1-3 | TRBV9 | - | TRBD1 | CASSAKTGGLSSGNTIYF | TGTGCCAGCAGCGCCAAAACAGGGGGCTTAAGCTCTGGAAACACCATATATTTT
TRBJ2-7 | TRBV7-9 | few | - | CASSLAGGLAAYEQYF | TGTGCCAGCAGCTTAGCTGGGGGGCTAGCGGCGTACGAGCAGTACTTC
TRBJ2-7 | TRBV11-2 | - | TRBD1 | CASSSGQGAIYEQYF | TGTGCCAGCAGCTCCGGACAGGGGGCTATCTACGAGCAGTACTTC
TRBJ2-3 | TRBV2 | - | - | CASRYEDTQYF | TGTGCCAGCAGGTACGAAGATACGCAGTATTTT
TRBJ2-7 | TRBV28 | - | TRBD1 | CASGGPGQGVSYEQYF | TGTGCCAGTGGGGGTCCGGGACAGGGTGTCTCCTACGAGCAGTACTTC
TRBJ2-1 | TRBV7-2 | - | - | CASSLHAGTANYNEQFF | TGTGCCAGCAGCTTACATGCCGGGACGGCAAACTACAATGAGCAGTTCTTC
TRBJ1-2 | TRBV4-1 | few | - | CASSPDPTSPYGYTF | TGCGCCAGCAGCCCAGATCCGACATCACCATATGGCTACACCTTC
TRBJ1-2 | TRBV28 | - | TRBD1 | CASSAFAGQGAYGYTF | TGTGCCAGCAGCGCTTTCGCGGGACAGGGGGCCTATGGCTACACCTTC
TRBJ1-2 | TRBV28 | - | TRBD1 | CASSSLAGQGEVGYTF | TGTGCCAGCAGTTCCCTCGCCGGACAGGGGGAGGTCGGCTACACCTTC
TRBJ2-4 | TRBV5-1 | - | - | CASSLGHGQGIQYF | TGCGCCAGCAGCTTGGGCCACGGGCAGGGAATTCAGTACTTC
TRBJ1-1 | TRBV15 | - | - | CATGPDSPQSTEAFF | TGTGCCACCGGACCTGACAGCCCGCAGAGCACTGAAGCTTTCTTT
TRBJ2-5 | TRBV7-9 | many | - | CASTPSGETQYF | TGTGCCAGCACACCGAGTGGGGAGACCCAGTACTTC
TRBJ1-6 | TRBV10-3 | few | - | CAISEVNSPLHF | TGTGCCATCAGTGAGGTTAATTCACCCCTCCACTTT
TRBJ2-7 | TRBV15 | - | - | CATSRASYEQYF | TGTGCCACCAGCAGGGCAAGCTACGAGCAGTACTTC
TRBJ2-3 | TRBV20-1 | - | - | CSAPGGSGVTDTQYF | TGCAGTGCCCCAGGGGGTAGCGGGGTGACAGATACGCAGTATTTT
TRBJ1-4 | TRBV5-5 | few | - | CASSLQGQTTNEKLFF | TGTGCCAGCAGCTTGCAGGGCCAGACAACTAATGAAAAACTGTTTTTT
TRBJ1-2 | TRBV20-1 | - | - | CSAKGNLDYGYTF | TGCAGTGCTAAAGGAAACCTGGACTATGGCTACACCTTC
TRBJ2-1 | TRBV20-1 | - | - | CSAPEGSGAPYNEQFF | TGCAGTGCCCCCGAGGGCAGCGGCGCCCCCTACAATGAGCAGTTCTTC